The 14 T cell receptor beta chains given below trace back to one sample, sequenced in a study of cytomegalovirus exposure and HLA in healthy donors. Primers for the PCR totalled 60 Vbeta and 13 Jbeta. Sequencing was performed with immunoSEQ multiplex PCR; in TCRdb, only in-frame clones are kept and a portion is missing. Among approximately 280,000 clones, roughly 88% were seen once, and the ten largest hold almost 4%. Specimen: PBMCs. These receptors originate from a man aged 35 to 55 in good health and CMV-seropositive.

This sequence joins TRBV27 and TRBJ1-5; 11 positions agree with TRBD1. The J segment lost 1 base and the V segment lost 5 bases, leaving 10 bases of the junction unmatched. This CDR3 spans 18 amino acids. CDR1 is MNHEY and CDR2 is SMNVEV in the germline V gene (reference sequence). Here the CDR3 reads CASSPRTGGIGSNQPQHF. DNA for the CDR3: TGTGCCAGCAGTCCCCGGACAGGGGGCATAGGGAGCAATCAGCCCCAGCATTTT.

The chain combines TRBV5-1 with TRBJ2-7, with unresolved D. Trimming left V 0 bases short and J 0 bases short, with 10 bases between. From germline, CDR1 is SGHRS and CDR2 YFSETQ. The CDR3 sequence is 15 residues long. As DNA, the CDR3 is TGCGCCAGCAGCTTGGAACTCGCGAGCTCCTACGAGCAGTACTTC. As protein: CASSLELASSYEQYF.

The CDR3 coding sequence is TGCAGCGTTGATTCAGGGGGCCAATCCTACGAGCAGTACTTC. Protein product: CSVDSGGQSYEQYF. This rearrangement joins TRBV29-1 to TRBJ2-7; 8 positions match TRBD1. CDR1 is SQVTM, CDR2 ANQGSEA, per germline. The CDR3 has 14 amino acids. The V segment lost 3 bases and the J segment 1 base; nucleotides outside the gene matches: 5.

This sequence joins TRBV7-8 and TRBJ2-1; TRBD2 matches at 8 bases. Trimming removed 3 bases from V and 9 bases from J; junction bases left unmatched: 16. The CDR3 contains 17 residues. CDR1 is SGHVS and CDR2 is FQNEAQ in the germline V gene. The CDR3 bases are TGTGCCAGCAGCTTCGGGGAGTACGGGAGGGTAATGGGTGAGCAGTTCTTC. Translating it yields CASSFGEYGRVMGEQFF.

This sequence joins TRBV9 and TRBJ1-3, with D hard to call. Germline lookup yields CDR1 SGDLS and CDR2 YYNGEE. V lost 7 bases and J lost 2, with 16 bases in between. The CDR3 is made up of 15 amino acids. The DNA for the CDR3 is TGTGCCAGCGGTGTCGGGTCACCGGCTGGAAACACCATATATTTT. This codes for CASGVGSPAGNTIYF. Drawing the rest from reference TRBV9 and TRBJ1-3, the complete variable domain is DSGVTQTPKHLITATGQRVTLRCSPRSGDLSVYWYQQSLDQGLQFLIQYYNGEERAKGNILERFSAQQFPDLHSELNLSSLELGDSALYFCASGVGSPAGNTIYFGEGSWLTVV.

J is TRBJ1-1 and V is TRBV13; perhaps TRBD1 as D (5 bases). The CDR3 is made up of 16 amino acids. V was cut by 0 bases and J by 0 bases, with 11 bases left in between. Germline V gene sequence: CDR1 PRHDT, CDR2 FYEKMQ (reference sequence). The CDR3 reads CASSLGRVKVNTEAFF. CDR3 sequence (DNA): TGTGCCAGCAGCTTAGGCAGGGTCAAGGTGAACACTGAAGCTTTCTTT.

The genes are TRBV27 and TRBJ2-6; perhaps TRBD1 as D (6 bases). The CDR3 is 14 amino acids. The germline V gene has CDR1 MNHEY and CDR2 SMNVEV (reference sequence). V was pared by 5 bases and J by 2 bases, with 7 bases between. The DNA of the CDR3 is TGTGCCAGCAGTCGGACAGCTGGGGCCAACGTCCTGACTTTC. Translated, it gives CASSRTAGANVLTF.

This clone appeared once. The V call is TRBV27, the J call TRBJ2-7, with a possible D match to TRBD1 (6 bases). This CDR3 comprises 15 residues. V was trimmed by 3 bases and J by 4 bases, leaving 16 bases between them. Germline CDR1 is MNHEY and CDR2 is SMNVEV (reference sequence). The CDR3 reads CASSLWGQGLYEQYF. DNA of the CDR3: TGTGCCAGCAGTTTGTGGGGGCAAGGTTTATACGAGCAGTACTTC.

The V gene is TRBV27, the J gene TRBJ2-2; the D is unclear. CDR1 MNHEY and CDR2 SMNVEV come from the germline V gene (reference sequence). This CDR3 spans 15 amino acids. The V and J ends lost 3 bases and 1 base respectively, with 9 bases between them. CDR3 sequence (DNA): TGTGCCAGCAGTTTGAGACACAGGAACACCGGGGAGCTGTTTTTT. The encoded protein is CASSLRHRNTGELFF.

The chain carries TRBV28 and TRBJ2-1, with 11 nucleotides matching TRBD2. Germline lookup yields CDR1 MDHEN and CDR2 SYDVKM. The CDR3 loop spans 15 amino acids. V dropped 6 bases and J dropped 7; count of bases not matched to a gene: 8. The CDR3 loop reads CASRRSGRAENEQFF. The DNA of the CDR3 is TGTGCCAGCAGACGTAGCGGGAGGGCAGAAAATGAGCAGTTCTTC.

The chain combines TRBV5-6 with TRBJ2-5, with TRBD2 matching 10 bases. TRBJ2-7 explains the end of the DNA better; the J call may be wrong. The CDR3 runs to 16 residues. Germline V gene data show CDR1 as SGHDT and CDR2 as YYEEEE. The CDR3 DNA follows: TGTGCCAGCAGCTTGGCCACTAGGACTAGCGGCTACGAGCAGTACTTC. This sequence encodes CASSLATRTSGYEQYF.

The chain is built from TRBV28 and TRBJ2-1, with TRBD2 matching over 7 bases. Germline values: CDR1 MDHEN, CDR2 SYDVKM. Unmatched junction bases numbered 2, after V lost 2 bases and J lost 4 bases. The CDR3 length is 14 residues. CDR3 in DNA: TGTGCCAGCAGTTTAGTAGCGGGTTACAATGAGCAGTTCTTC. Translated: CASSLVAGYNEQFF.

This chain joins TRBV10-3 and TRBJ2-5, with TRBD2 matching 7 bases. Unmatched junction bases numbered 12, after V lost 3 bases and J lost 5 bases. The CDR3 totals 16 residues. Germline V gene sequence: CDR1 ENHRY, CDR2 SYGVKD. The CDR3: CAISDAGRAGRETQYF. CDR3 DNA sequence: TGTGCCATCAGTGACGCGGGGAGGGCCGGTCGGGAGACCCAGTACTTC.

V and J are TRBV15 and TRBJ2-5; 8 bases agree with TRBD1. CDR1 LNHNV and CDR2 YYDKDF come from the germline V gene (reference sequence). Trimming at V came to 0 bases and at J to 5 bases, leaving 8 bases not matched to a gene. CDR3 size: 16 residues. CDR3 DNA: TGTGCCACCAGCAGAGATAGGGGACAGGCCCGGGAGACCCAGTACTTC. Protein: CATSRDRGQARETQYF.